This T cell receptor beta chain stems from a study of OX40 agonist ivuxolimab in advanced cancers. This clone was seen a few times. Libraries were prepared by immunoSEQ multiplex PCR; TCRdb keeps only in-frame clonotypes and omits some of them. The sample records some 44,000 clones, roughly 80% being singletons. The sequence derives from an adult with an advanced solid tumor such as melanoma, head and neck, liver or kidney cancer. The material sequenced was CD4+ or CD8+ T cells sorted from blood, taken in a trial of the OX40 agonist ivuxolimab.

CDR3 coding DNA: TGTGCCACCAGCAGAGGCGACAGGGCCCTTTTCCGGCACGAGCAGTACTTC. Its translation: CATSRGDRALFRHEQYF. The chain combines TRBV15 with TRBJ2-7; TRBD1 matches at 7 bases. CDR1 and CDR2 from the germline V gene are LNHNV and YYDKDF (reference sequence). The CDR3 is made up of 17 amino acids. V dropped 1 base and J dropped 5; count of bases not matched to a gene: 14.